The 26 T cell receptor beta chains given below trace back to one sample, sequenced in a study of cytomegalovirus exposure and HLA in healthy donors. It was with 60 Vbeta and 13 Jbeta primers that the PCR ran. The table came from immunoSEQ multiplex PCR; TCRdb's copy has only in-frame clones and leaves some out. This table has roughly 30,000 clones, 85% to 90% appearing once. The sequencing input was PBMCs. Receptors originate from a boy younger than 18 in good health and CMV-seronegative.

The chain is built from TRBV9 and TRBJ2-7, with D perhaps TRBD2 (6 bases). Between the trimmed V and J ends, which lost 2 bases and 2 bases, there was a span of 14 bases. The length of the CDR3 is 15 residues. Germline CDR1 and CDR2: SGDLS and YYNGEE. Here the CDR3 reads CASSVASGAAYEQYF. CDR3 DNA: TGTGCCAGCAGCGTTGCATCGGGAGCGGCCTACGAGCAGTACTTC.

This rearrangement joins TRBV9 to TRBJ1-2; TRBD1 aligns across 8 bases. The junction had 4 bases not matched to a gene; V was cut back by 3 bases and J by 6 bases. CDR3 length: 13 residues. The germline V gene has CDR1 SGDLS and CDR2 YYNGEE. The CDR3 bases are TGTGCCAGCAGCGGCAGGGGGCCTGATGGCTACACCTTC. Residues: CASSGRGPDGYTF. Drawing the rest from reference TRBV9 and TRBJ1-2, the complete variable domain is DSGVTQTPKHLITATGQRVTLRCSPRSGDLSVYWYQQSLDQGLQFLIQYYNGEERAKGNILERFSAQQFPDLHSELNLSSLELGDSALYFCASSGRGPDGYTFGSGTRLTVV.

The chain has TRBV7-3 and TRBJ2-7; no reliable D call. Germline-derived CDR1 and CDR2 are SGHTA and FQGTGA. The CDR3 length is 15 residues. V dropped 2 bases and J dropped 5 bases, with 16 bases sitting between them. CDR3 DNA: TGTGCCAGCAGCTTAGGCTTTAGCTCCTCGGACGAGCAGTACTTC. Protein sequence: CASSLGFSSSDEQYF.

The chain combines TRBV18 with TRBJ2-7; 8 positions match TRBD1. V trimming: 3 bases; J trimming: 0 bases; junction bases outside the gene matches: 4. CDR1 is KGHSH, CDR2 LQKENI, per germline. CDR3 length equals 15 residues. CDR3 nucleotide sequence: TGTGCCAGCTCACCGCAGGGGGCCTCCTCCTACGAGCAGTACTTC. This gives the protein CASSPQGASSYEQYF.

In DNA, the CDR3 is TGTGCCAGCAGTGGCCTGGACAGGGTTCTACACGAGCAGTACTTC. This sequence encodes CASSGLDRVLHEQYF. The rearrangement joins TRBV6-4 to TRBJ2-7; TRBD1 matches 8 bases. V dropped 4 bases and J dropped 5; count of bases not matched to a gene: 10. CDR3 size: 15 residues. Germline CDR1 is MRHNA and CDR2 is SNTAGT.

The chain is built from TRBV4-3 and TRBJ2-1; 7 nucleotides agree with TRBD2. The CDR3 is made up of 16 amino acids. J gave up 7 bases and V 0 bases, and 9 bases lay outside the gene matches. Germline assignment: CDR1 LGHNA and CDR2 YSLEER. CDR3 loop: CASSQDHGLVLNEQFF. Here the CDR3 DNA reads TGCGCCAGCAGCCAAGATCATGGACTAGTCTTGAATGAGCAGTTCTTC.

This clone occurred a few times. The chain combines TRBV4-1 with TRBJ2-5, with D possibly matching TRBD1 (5 bases). The CDR3 is made up of 15 amino acids. Germline V gene sequence: CDR1 MGHRA, CDR2 YSYEKL. V gave up 1 base and J gave up 4 bases, with 13 bases separating them. For the CDR3, the DNA is TGCGCCAGCAGCCAAGGAGCCGGCAGGGTAGAGACCCAGTACTTC. It yields the protein CASSQGAGRVETQYF.

The chain recombines TRBV4-2 with TRBJ1-2; D might be TRBD1 (6 bases). V lost 1 base to trimming and J lost 2 bases, with 8 bases between them. CDR1 is LGHNA, CDR2 YNFKEQ, per germline. The CDR3 is 14 amino acids. CDR3 amino acids: CASSQAGTNYGYTF. The CDR3 DNA reads as TGTGCCAGCAGCCAAGCCGGGACAAACTATGGCTACACCTTC.

This clone was seen a single time. The V gene is TRBV2, the J gene TRBJ2-3, with TRBD2 identical over 8 bases. Germline V lookup: CDR1 SNHLY, CDR2 FYNNEI. V gave up 0 bases and J gave up 11 bases; unmatched junction bases: 13. This CDR3 is 16 amino acids long. The CDR3 loop is CASSEALVAGSQEQYF. For the CDR3, the DNA is TGTGCCAGCAGTGAAGCGTTGGTAGCGGGGTCACAGGAGCAGTATTTT.

This clone has only one observation. The chain combines TRBV11-2 with TRBJ2-4, with 10 positions matching TRBD1. The CDR3 spans 15 residues. V lost 5 bases to trimming and J lost 8 bases; unmatched junction nucleotides: 9. Germline assignment: CDR1 SGHAT and CDR2 FQNNGV. CDR3 sequence reads: CASSPPGQGRDIQYF. In DNA, the CDR3 is TGTGCCAGCAGCCCGCCGGGACAGGGGAGGGACATTCAGTACTTC.

The chain uses TRBV19 and TRBJ1-3; 7 bases are a match to TRBD1. The CDR3 runs 15 residues. Germline V gives CDR1 LNHDA, CDR2 SQIVND (reference sequence). Trimming cost V 9 bases and J 0 bases; bases outside gene matches: 8. The CDR3 reads CASNGRDSSGNTIYF. The CDR3 DNA sequence: TGTGCCAGCAACGGACGGGACAGCTCTGGAAACACCATATATTTT.

The CDR3, as DNA: TGTGCCAGCAGTGGCTTAGGACAGGCCCTCAATCAGCCCCAGCATTTT. Translated, it gives CASSGLGQALNQPQHF. The rearrangement uses TRBV2 and TRBJ1-5; TRBD1 aligns across 7 bases. Germline lookup yields CDR1 SNHLY and CDR2 FYNNEI. V gave up 4 bases and J gave up 3 bases; unmatched junction bases: 9. The CDR3 runs 16 residues.

The chain is built from TRBV27 and TRBJ1-1; 8 positions agree with TRBD1. The CDR3 has 16 residues. Germline assignment: CDR1 MNHEY and CDR2 SMNVEV (reference sequence). The J segment lost 6 bases and the V segment lost 1 base, leaving 10 bases of the junction unmatched. The CDR3 here is CASSLFPGTGKSEAFF. DNA of the CDR3: TGTGCCAGCAGTTTATTCCCAGGGACAGGAAAATCTGAAGCTTTCTTT.

This chain links TRBV13 with TRBJ1-1, with TRBD1 matching over 11 bases. CDR3 length: 14 amino acids. The germline V gene encodes CDR1 PRHDT and CDR2 FYEKMQ (reference sequence). After removal of 5 bases from V and 7 bases from J, the junction contained 6 bases not matched to a gene. The CDR3 here is CASSRRTGGGEAFF. The CDR3 nucleotides read TGTGCCAGCAGCCGGCGGACAGGGGGCGGTGAAGCTTTCTTT.

J is TRBJ2-1 and V is TRBV29-1, with 9 nucleotides matching TRBD1. CDR3 length: 13 amino acids. The ends lost 7 bases at V and 4 bases at J; junction bases unmatched: 5. Germline loops: CDR1 SQVTM, CDR2 ANQGSEA. CDR3: CSASGTGYNEQFF. DNA of the CDR3: TGCAGCGCCTCCGGGACAGGGTACAATGAGCAGTTCTTC.

This clone was found once. This chain connects TRBV7-9 to TRBJ1-1; a possible D gene is TRBD1 (6 bases). V dropped 4 bases and J dropped 2 bases, with 14 bases sitting between them. Germline V gene lookup returns CDR1 SEHNR and CDR2 FQNEAQ (reference sequence). The CDR3 has 15 amino acids. The CDR3 spells CASSSTGHQNTEAFF. The CDR3 DNA sequence: TGTGCCAGCAGCTCTACGGGACACCAAAACACTGAAGCTTTCTTT.

V gene TRBV6-6 combines with J gene TRBJ1-2; D is ambiguous. Germline V gene sequence: CDR1 MNHNY, CDR2 SVGAGI (reference sequence). The V end was cut by 2 bases, the J end by 1 base, with 8 bases between. The CDR3 covers 14 residues. CDR3 region: CASSYVAVNYGYTF. The CDR3 DNA follows: TGTGCCAGCAGTTACGTGGCAGTTAACTATGGCTACACCTTC.

This clone has a single count. V usage is TRBV7-2 and J usage is TRBJ1-2, with D uncertain. Germline assignment: CDR1 SGHTA and CDR2 FQGNSA. The V end lost 4 bases, the J end lost 7 bases, and 10 bases lay between the germline ends. The CDR3 runs to 12 residues. This CDR3 reads CASSYARVGYTF. Here the CDR3 DNA reads TGTGCCAGCAGCTACGCGAGGGTTGGCTACACCTTC.

Note on this clone: One end of the junction fails to match germline, which may point to a read error. DNA for the CDR3: TGTGCAAGCACGGCAGGACAAGAGACCCAGTACTTC. Amino acid sequence: CASTAGQETQYF. V gene TRBV2 combines with J gene TRBJ2-5; D call uncertain. The length of the CDR3 is 12 residues. CDR1 is SNHLY, CDR2 FYNNEI, per germline.

This chain uses TRBV12-5 with TRBJ2-5; 12 bases match TRBD2. CDR3 length: 16 amino acids. Germline-derived CDR1 and CDR2 are LGHNT and FRNRAP. The V segment lost 5 bases and the J segment 3 bases; nucleotides outside the gene matches: 7. DNA of the CDR3: TGTGCTAGTGGTCCACGGAGACTAGCGGGGGAAGAGACCCAGTACTTC. This encodes CASGPRRLAGEETQYF. Complete variable domain (other parts from reference TRBV12-5 and TRBJ2-5): DARVTQTPRHKVTEMGQEVTMRCQPILGHNTVFWYRQTMMQGLELLAYFRNRAPLDDSGMPKDRFSAEMPDATLATLKIQPSEPRDSAVYFCASGPRRLAGEETQYFGPGTRLLVL.

On this clone: The same CDR3 arises from other DNA sequences in this sample as well. This sequence joins TRBV2 and TRBJ1-6; D call uncertain. CDR3 length: 14 residues. The V gene lost 9 bases and the J gene lost 0 bases, with 9 bases spanning the gap. CDR1 and CDR2 from the germline V gene are SNHLY and FYNNEI. The CDR3 sequence is CASSPNSYNSPLHF. CDR3 nucleotide sequence: TGTGCCAGTAGTCCCAACTCCTATAATTCACCCCTCCACTTT.

The chain couples TRBV30 to TRBJ1-1; D is unresolved. Per germline, CDR1 GTSNPN and CDR2 SVGIG (reference sequence). V was trimmed by 8 bases and J by 1 base, leaving 14 bases between them. This CDR3 contains 13 residues. CDR3 DNA: TGTGCCGCAATAATACGGGGGAACACTGAAGCTTTCTTT. The encoded protein is CAAIIRGNTEAFF.

The gene calls are TRBV6-6 and TRBJ1-3; D gene ambiguous. Between the trimmed V and J ends, which lost 4 bases and 0 bases, there was a span of 10 bases. The CDR3 contains 15 residues. The germline V gene encodes CDR1 MNHNY and CDR2 SVGAGI (reference sequence). CDR3 in amino acids: CASSFSGSSGNTIYF. CDR3 coding DNA: TGTGCCAGCAGTTTCTCGGGCTCCTCTGGAAACACCATATATTTT.

The chain carries TRBV29-1 and TRBJ2-5; a possible D gene is TRBD2 (6 bases). The V and J ends lost 7 bases and 10 bases respectively, with 13 bases between them. Germline-derived CDR1 and CDR2 are SQVTM and ANQGSEA. The CDR3 loop spans 10 amino acids. The CDR3 coding sequence is TGCAGCGCTCTGGGGGGTGACCAGTACTTC. It specifies CSALGGDQYF.

The rearrangement joins TRBV28 to TRBJ2-5; D unresolved. The V end was cut by 10 bases, the J end by 4 bases, with 19 bases between. The CDR3 loop spans 14 amino acids. CDR1 and CDR2 from the germline V gene are MDHEN and SYDVKM. The CDR3 is CATLVRQTGETQYF. CDR3 coding DNA: TGTGCCACCCTAGTTAGGCAAACGGGAGAGACCCAGTACTTC.

The V and J genes are TRBV19 and TRBJ1-2; D unresolved. The germline V and J ends were trimmed by 4 bases and 8 bases, with 14 bases remaining between them. This CDR3 is 13 amino acids long. CDR1 LNHDA and CDR2 SQIVND come from the germline V gene (reference sequence). The CDR3 protein is CASSTSREEGYTF. The CDR3 DNA sequence: TGTGCCAGTAGTACCTCGCGAGAGGAGGGCTACACCTTC.